The 19 T cell receptor beta chains given below trace back to one sample, sequenced in a study of identical twins. TCRdb itself ran the 5' RACE reads through MiXCR, one entry per CDR3 protein. The repertoire holds roughly 1.6 million distinct CDR3 sequences, less than 35% seen once, with roughly 0.3% in the top ten. Sequenced material: cord blood. The receptors shown here come from a newborn girl in good health.

Of note for this clonotype: Sequence at one end of the junction differs from germline and may be a read error. The rearrangement links TRBV4-2 to TRBJ1-6, with D possibly TRBD1 on 5 matching bases. Per germline, CDR1 LGHNA and CDR2 YNFKEQ. The CDR3 spans 13 residues. The CDR3 DNA sequence: TGTGCCGGCAGCCGCCCCCAGGGTTCACCCCTCCACTTT. It yields the protein CAGSRPQGSPLHF.

There are a few counts of this clonotype. The CDR3 DNA reads as TGTGCCAGCAGCGTAGTACTACGGGAGGGTCCTTCCAATGAGCAGTACTTC. Its protein product is CASSVVLREGPSNEQYF. The chain couples TRBV9 to TRBJ2-1, with 8 bases that match TRBD2. The better agreement between TRBJ2-7 and the DNA end casts doubt on the J call. The CDR3 loop spans 17 amino acids. Germline V lookup: CDR1 SGDLS, CDR2 YYNGEE.

The J gene is TRBJ1-2, the V gene TRBV20-1, with TRBD1 as a possible D gene (6 bases). The CDR3 contains 14 residues. V shed 3 bases and J shed 2 bases, with 13 bases lying between them. CDR1 and CDR2 (germline): DFQATT, SNEGSKA (reference sequence). As DNA, the CDR3 is TGCAGTGCTAGCCCGCCTGGACAGAACTATGGCTACACCTTC. Translating it yields CSASPPGQNYGYTF.

The V gene is TRBV3-1, the J gene TRBJ2-7; TRBD2 aligns across 13 bases. This CDR3 contains 16 residues. The junction had 5 bases not matched to a gene; V was cut back by 4 bases and J by 2 bases. The germline gives CDR1 LGHDT, CDR2 YNNKEL (reference sequence). The CDR3 nucleotides read TGTGCCAGCAGCCCCCTAACTAGCGGGAGGGCCTACGAGCAGTACTTC. It translates to CASSPLTSGRAYEQYF.

This clonotype has just a few counts. The chain couples TRBV12-3 or TRBV12-4 to TRBJ2-5; TRBD2 might be the D (6 bases). Trimming removed 2 bases from V and 3 bases from J, with 13 bases in between. The CDR3 spans 15 residues. CDR3 DNA: TGTGCCAGCAGTTTATCCGGGAGTCCCAAAGAGACCCAGTACTTC. Translating it yields CASSLSGSPKETQYF.

The sample holds a few counts of this clonotype. This chain links TRBV7-9 with TRBJ2-5; 9 positions match TRBD2. The CDR3 totals 16 residues. The germline gives CDR1 SEHNR, CDR2 FQNEAQ (reference sequence). J gave up 11 bases and V 3 bases, and 16 bases lay outside the gene matches. CDR3 in amino acids: CASSFTASGENNEQYF. CDR3 DNA: TGTGCCAGCAGCTTCACGGCTAGCGGGGAGAACAATGAGCAGTACTTC.

The chain carries TRBV12-3 or TRBV12-4 and TRBJ2-7; 14 bases fit TRBD2. The CDR3 covers 18 residues. V gave up 4 bases and J gave up 3 bases; unmatched junction bases: 11. CDR3 DNA sequence: TGTGCCAGCAGTTCCCAGCCTCGACTAGCGGGGGGGCGCTACGAGCAGTACTTC. This gives the protein CASSSQPRLAGGRYEQYF.

This clonotype was observed a few times. The V and J genes are TRBV27 and TRBJ2-1, with 8 bases aligning to TRBD2. CDR1 is MNHEY and CDR2 is SMNVEV in the germline V gene (reference sequence). J was trimmed by 4 bases and V by 8 bases; bases with no gene match: 4. The CDR3 spans 13 residues. The CDR3 is CASGLALYNEQFF. For the CDR3, the DNA is TGTGCCAGCGGACTAGCCTTGTACAATGAGCAGTTCTTC.

There are many counts of this clonotype. The CDR3 region has the DNA TGCAGCGTTGGAACTCCGGGACAGGGCTACAATGAGCAGTTCTTC. Protein: CSVGTPGQGYNEQFF. The rearrangement uses TRBV29-1 and TRBJ2-1; 9 bases match TRBD1. From germline, CDR1 is SQVTM and CDR2 ANQGSEA. The CDR3 runs to 15 residues. After removal of 4 bases from V and 3 bases from J, the junction contained 7 bases not matched to a gene.

This clonotype was seen many times. V gene TRBV18 combines with J gene TRBJ2-7; D gene uncertain. Trimming removed 8 bases at V and 1 base at J, with 12 bases between. Germline V gene lookup returns CDR1 KGHSH and CDR2 LQKENI. This CDR3 is 13 amino acids long. CDR3 sequence reads: CASSPDGSYEQYF. The CDR3 nucleotides read TGTGCCAGCAGCCCGGACGGTTCCTACGAGCAGTACTTC. The variable domain in full, with the rest retrieved from reference TRBV18 and TRBJ2-7, is NAGVMQNPRHLVRRRGQEARLRCSPMKGHSHVYWYRQLPEEGLKFMVYLQKENIIDESGMPKERFSAEFPKEGPSILRIQQVVRGDSAAYFCASSPDGSYEQYFGPGTRLTVT.

This clonotype was seen only a few times. V usage is TRBV20-1 and J usage is TRBJ2-1, with 7 nucleotides matching TRBD2. The V and J ends lost 6 bases and 1 base, in that order; junction bases with no gene match: 6. Germline V gene lookup returns CDR1 DFQATT and CDR2 SNEGSKA (reference sequence). The CDR3 covers 14 residues. The CDR3 DNA reads TGCAGTGCCTGGGAGGGGCGATCCTACAATGAGCAGTTCTTC. This encodes CSAWEGRSYNEQFF.

The CDR3 protein is CASSLVASAHNEQFF. The CDR3, as DNA: TGTGCCAGCAGCTTAGTCGCTAGCGCGCACAATGAGCAGTTCTTC. The chain links TRBV7-2 to TRBJ2-1, with a possible D match to TRBD2 (6 bases). Trimming removed 1 base at V and 5 bases at J, with 12 bases between. Germline CDR1 and CDR2: SGHTA and FQGNSA. The CDR3 runs 15 residues.

The sample holds many counts of this clonotype. This sequence may be a read error, since a much larger clone differs from it by one base. The genes are TRBV6-4 and TRBJ1-2, with unresolved D. V lost 2 bases and J 4 bases, leaving 5 bases between the germline ends. The CDR3 loop spans 12 amino acids. Germline loops: CDR1 MRHNA, CDR2 SNTAGT. CDR3 region: CASSDRAYGYTF. CDR3 coding DNA: TGTGCCAGCAGTGACAGGGCCTATGGCTACACCTTC.

The gene calls are TRBV7-2 and TRBJ2-7; D remains unclear. TRBJ2-5 matches the DNA end more closely, so the J call is doubtful. This CDR3 has 13 amino acids. Germline V gives CDR1 SGHTA, CDR2 FQGNSA. CDR3: CASSLVAPETQYF. The CDR3 bases are TGTGCCAGCAGCTTAGTCGCGCCAGAGACCCAGTACTTC.

This clonotype was counted between two and nine times. The chain is built from TRBV27 and TRBJ2-7, with a weak D call TRBD2 (6 bases). The CDR3 has 15 residues. In germline, CDR1 is MNHEY, CDR2 SMNVEV (reference sequence). With 5 bases removed from V and 3 bases from J, the gap between germline ends came to 17 bases. This chain's CDR3 is CASSLTTSRDYEQYF. As DNA, the CDR3 is TGTGCCAGCAGTCTTACGACTAGTAGGGACTACGAGCAGTACTTC.

The V gene is TRBV4-2, the J gene TRBJ2-5; 8 bases match TRBD2. The germline V gene encodes CDR1 LGHNA and CDR2 YNFKEQ. The CDR3 runs to 15 residues. Trimming took 1 base from V and 11 from J; bases not matched to a gene: 12. Written as DNA, the CDR3 is TGTGCCAGCAGCCAAGGGACTAGCCGGTACAATGAGCAGTACTTC. This sequence encodes CASSQGTSRYNEQYF.

The gene calls are TRBV28 and TRBJ2-1, with 7 bases that match TRBD2. Gene TRBJ2-7 matches the end of the DNA better, so the J call may be wrong. The CDR3 totals 13 residues. The V gene's germline CDR1 is MDHEN and CDR2 SYDVKM. The CDR3 loop is CASSRDYHNEQYF. For the CDR3, the DNA is TGTGCCAGCAGCCGGGACTACCACAATGAGCAGTACTTC.

V usage is TRBV5-1 and J usage is TRBJ1-1; 9 positions agree with TRBD1. The CDR3 length is 16 residues. CDR1 and CDR2 from the germline V gene are SGHRS and YFSETQ. The V gene end was trimmed by 4 bases and the J gene end by 5 bases; junction bases not matched to a gene: 12. The CDR3 is CASSQLPGQGGTEAFF. The CDR3 coding sequence is TGCGCCAGCAGCCAATTACCGGGACAGGGTGGGACTGAAGCTTTCTTT.

The chain combines TRBV12-3 or TRBV12-4 with TRBJ2-2; 8 bases align to TRBD1. Trimming at V came to 8 bases and at J to 4 bases, leaving 6 bases not matched to a gene. The CDR3 is made up of 14 amino acids. CDR3 in DNA: TGTGCCAGCGTCCCCAGGGGGCGCACCGGGGAGCTGTTTTTT. It is translated as CASVPRGRTGELFF.